These T cell receptor beta chains were read from a single sample in a study of blood T cell repertoires in COVID-19. TCRdb keeps only in-frame clones here, not all; method: immunoSEQ multiplex PCR. This table holds roughly 250,000 clones, 80% to 90% found once. The sequencing input was PBMCs or T cells enriched from blood (not recorded which). The receptor source for this set is a woman in her twenties or thirties who had recovered from COVID-19. Both conserved end residues are part of each CDR3. The order of the fields is V gene, clone size, D gene, J gene, CDR3 DNA, CDR3 protein. D genes are given only for firm matches. The size field is filled for only some rows; it gives once, few, many or a size class.

v_gene: TRBV7-9; abundance: NA; d_gene: NA; j_gene: TRBJ1-6; CDR3nt: TGTGCCAGCAGCTTCCGGGCAGGGATCAATTCACCCCTCCACTTT; CDR3aa: CASSFRAGINSPLHF
v_gene: TRBV29-1; abundance: once; d_gene: NA; j_gene: TRBJ2-1; CDR3nt: TGCAGCGTTGAGCCCCCGGGACTTCTTTTCTACAATGAGCAGTTCTTC; CDR3aa: CSVEPPGLLFYNEQFF
v_gene: TRBV19; abundance: NA; d_gene: NA; j_gene: TRBJ1-5; CDR3nt: TGTGCCAGTTCAGGAACCTCACTAGGGAATCAGCCCCAGCATTTT; CDR3aa: CASSGTSLGNQPQHF
v_gene: TRBV15; abundance: few; d_gene: NA; j_gene: TRBJ2-2; CDR3nt: TGTGCCACCAAGTGGGGCTACGAGGCCGGGGAGCTGTTTTTT; CDR3aa: CATKWGYEAGELFF
v_gene: TRBV5-4; abundance: NA; d_gene: TRBD1; j_gene: TRBJ1-1; CDR3nt: TGTGCCAGCAGGTCAGGGGGCTTGGCTGAAGCTTTCTTT; CDR3aa: CASRSGGLAEAFF
v_gene: TRBV7-3; abundance: NA; d_gene: NA; j_gene: TRBJ2-5; CDR3nt: TGTGCCAGCAGCTTACGGGCGGGGAAGACCCAGTACTTC; CDR3aa: CASSLRAGKTQYF
v_gene: TRBV21-1; abundance: NA; d_gene: NA; j_gene: TRBJ1-1; CDR3nt: TGTGCCAGCAGCATCCGACAGCCGACATGGAACACTGAAGCTTTCTTT; CDR3aa: CASSIRQPTWNTEAFF
v_gene: TRBV9; abundance: NA; d_gene: NA; j_gene: TRBJ2-3; CDR3nt: TGTGCCAGCGGTAAGGAGACTCCTAGCACAGATACGCAGTATTTT; CDR3aa: CASGKETPSTDTQYF
v_gene: TRBV10-3; abundance: NA; d_gene: NA; j_gene: TRBJ2-5; CDR3nt: TGTGCCATCAGTGAGTCGGTGGAGGGAAGAGAGACCCAGTACTTC; CDR3aa: CAISESVEGRETQYF
v_gene: TRBV28; abundance: NA; d_gene: NA; j_gene: TRBJ1-1; CDR3nt: TGTGCCAGCAGTTCGCCACAGGGTCGAAACACTGAAGCTTTCTTT; CDR3aa: CASSSPQGRNTEAFF
v_gene: TRBV7-2; abundance: NA; d_gene: NA; j_gene: TRBJ2-5; CDR3nt: TGTGCCAGCAGCTTTGGATGGCGGGGTCGCGAGACCCAGTACTTC; CDR3aa: CASSFGWRGRETQYF
v_gene: TRBV19; abundance: once; d_gene: TRBD1; j_gene: TRBJ1-4; CDR3nt: TGTGCCAGTAGGACTCAGACAGGGGCCGAGGAAAAACTGTTTTTT; CDR3aa: CASRTQTGAEEKLFF
v_gene: TRBV29-1; abundance: NA; d_gene: NA; j_gene: TRBJ1-1; CDR3nt: TGCAGCGTGGGCGACACGGGTGGAACTGAAGCTTTCTTT; CDR3aa: CSVGDTGGTEAFF
v_gene: TRBV7-8; abundance: NA; d_gene: TRBD1; j_gene: TRBJ2-7; CDR3nt: TGTGCCAGCAGCTTAGACGGGACAGGGGCGTACGAGCAGTACTTC; CDR3aa: CASSLDGTGAYEQYF
v_gene: TRBV4-2; abundance: NA; d_gene: NA; j_gene: TRBJ1-5; CDR3nt: TGTGCCAGCAGCTATCTAGAAAGGAGTGATCAGCCCCAGCATTTT; CDR3aa: CASSYLERSDQPQHF
v_gene: TRBV28; abundance: NA; d_gene: NA; j_gene: TRBJ1-5; CDR3nt: TGTGCCAGCAGCGCCGCCAGGGGTGATCAGCCCCAGCATTTT; CDR3aa: CASSAARGDQPQHF
v_gene: TRBV28; abundance: NA; d_gene: TRBD1; j_gene: TRBJ2-7; CDR3nt: TGTGCCAGTTATGACAGGGTAAGGCAGTACGAGCAGTACTTC; CDR3aa: CASYDRVRQYEQYF
v_gene: TRBV6-5; abundance: NA; d_gene: NA; j_gene: TRBJ2-3; CDR3nt: TGTGCCAGCAGCCCCGGGACACTGTCCACAGATACGCAGTATTTT; CDR3aa: CASSPGTLSTDTQYF
v_gene: TRBV6-1; abundance: NA; d_gene: TRBD1; j_gene: TRBJ1-2; CDR3nt: TGTGCCAGCAGTGAACGAGACAGGGGGCGACCTAACTATGGCTACACCTTC; CDR3aa: CASSERDRGRPNYGYTF
v_gene: TRBV28; abundance: few; d_gene: TRBD1; j_gene: TRBJ1-5; CDR3nt: TGTGCCAGCAGTTTGGGACAGGGATATCAGCCCCAGCATTTT; CDR3aa: CASSLGQGYQPQHF
v_gene: TRBV5-5; abundance: NA; d_gene: NA; j_gene: TRBJ2-7; CDR3nt: TGTGCCAGCAGCTCCGGGACTTTTACCTACGAGCAGTACTTC; CDR3aa: CASSSGTFTYEQYF
v_gene: TRBV6-1; abundance: NA; d_gene: NA; j_gene: TRBJ1-4; CDR3nt: TGTGCCAGCAGTGAAGTCCTTACAGCAACTAATGAAAAACTGTTTTTT; CDR3aa: CASSEVLTATNEKLFF